This TCR beta chain derives from a study of T-cell reconstitution after alpha-beta-depleted transplantation in children. This CDR3 has 15 residues. Looked up from germline, CDR1 is SEHNR and CDR2 is FQNEAQ (reference sequence). J gave up 4 bases and V 1 base, and 5 bases lay outside the gene matches. It was with unique molecular identifiers that the TCRbeta library was prepared. A single record per CDR3 protein comes from TCRdb applying MiXCR to the PCR reads. Counted here are about 20,000 distinct CDR3 sequences, approximately 10% occurring once; the ten biggest clones make up roughly 25%. Specimen: PBMCs from the stem cell graft donor, collected from the stem cell graft. This sequence joins TRBV7-9 and TRBJ2-7; 9 positions agree with TRBD2. This clonotype was sampled from a human donor who donated a stem cell graft to a child with chronic granulomatous disease. CDR3 in amino acids: CASSLDPSGTYEQYF. Here the CDR3 DNA reads TGTGCCAGCAGCTTAGATCCTAGCGGGACGTACGAGCAGTACTTC.